These 2 T cell receptor beta chains came from one sample sequenced in a study of Graves' ophthalmopathy and Graves' hyperthyroidism. CDR3 regions of TCR beta were amplified from RNA transcripts. Second-round multiplex PCR came after a first-round RT-PCR that employed HTBI primers. TCRdb reprocessed the multiplex PCR reads via MiXCR and lists one record per CDR3 protein. Of around 670,000 distinct CDR3 sequences listed, 40% were seen once; the top ten hold about 40%. The source material was peripheral blood. Receptor source: an adult man with Graves' ophthalmopathy.

The chain is built from TRBV30 and TRBJ1-6; 9 positions agree with TRBD1. Germline V gene sequence: CDR1 GTSNPN, CDR2 SVGIG (reference sequence). The CDR3 has 16 amino acids. V trimming: 3 bases; J trimming: 10 bases; junction bases outside the gene matches: 13. The CDR3 loop reads CAWSPSTGGLKSPLHF. CDR3 bases: TGTGCCTGGAGCCCTTCGACAGGGGGTTTGAAATCACCCCTCCACTTT.

This chain uses TRBV19 with TRBJ1-2, with 7 bases matching TRBD1. This CDR3 region has 15 residues. Trimming took 5 bases from V and 4 from J; bases not matched to a gene: 10. The germline V gene encodes CDR1 LNHDA and CDR2 SQIVND (reference sequence). The DNA of the CDR3 is TGTGCCAGTAGTCCCCTTGAGGGACAGTCCTATGGCTACACCTTC. Protein product: CASSPLEGQSYGYTF.